A single sample is the source of the 12 T cell receptor beta chains below, sequenced in a study of tumor and adjacent non-tumor tissue in lung cancer (dated by TCRdb to about 2018). The library was obtained by multiplex PCR. The sequencer was an Illumina HiSeq 2500. TCRbeta libraries were built by three rounds of nested PCR using primers (Table S4), following protocols modified from ARM-PCR. TCRdb cleaned the public reads at Q25 with fastp, built clones with MiXCR and kept in-frame beta chains. Rows with one shared CDR3 protein collapse into an entry with the most common genes and DNA. The sample contains some 100,000 distinct CDR3 sequences, 65% of them found a single time. The ten largest clones take up roughly 19% of the sample. RNA was isolated from bulk, unsorted tissue, and RNA quality was assessed with a NanoDrop ND-1000 and an Agilent 2100. For the normal lung samples, distant non-tumor tissue was collected more than 3 cm away from the tumor edge.

The sequenced material came from distant non-tumor lung tissue. Source of these receptors: a man aged 25 to 45 with non-small cell lung cancer.

CDR3: CASSLLGGSRNEQFF. CDR3 bases: TGCGCCAGCAGCCTCCTTGGTGGGAGCAGGAATGAGCAGTTCTTC. The chain joins TRBV5-1 to TRBJ2-1; D possibly corresponds to TRBD2 (5 bases). Trimming removed 4 bases at V and 7 bases at J, with 18 bases between. The length of the CDR3 is 15 residues. Germline values: CDR1 SGHRS, CDR2 YFSETQ.

Points on this clonotype: The germline gene is not matched at one end of the junction; a read error may be the cause. This sequence joins TRBV20-1 and TRBJ2-2, with D hard to call. From germline, CDR1 is DFQATT and CDR2 SNEGSKA (reference sequence). This CDR3 spans 12 amino acids. The CDR3 DNA reads as TGTAGTGCTAGTTATGGGCCCGGGGAGCTGTTTTTT. It is translated as CSASYGPGELFF.

This clonotype was seen once. At one end the junction does not follow the germline gene, possibly because of a read error. V is TRBV4-1 and J is TRBJ2-7; no firm D call. From germline, CDR1 is MGHRA and CDR2 YSYEKL. The CDR3 has 16 amino acids. The CDR3 spells CASSLASLTPWYEECF. The CDR3 bases are TGCGCCAGCAGCCTAGCCTCCCTGACCCCGTGGTACGAGGAGTGCTTC.

On this clonotype itself: This sequence may be a read error, since a much larger clone differs from it by one base. The V call is TRBV6-5, the J call TRBJ2-2, with D perhaps matching TRBD1 or TRBD2 (5 bases each). This CDR3 has 16 residues. Germline V gives CDR1 MNHEY, CDR2 SVGAGI. This chain's CDR3 is CASSLRFLGNTGDLFF. CDR3 in DNA: TGTGCCAGCAGTTTACGATTTCTGGGTAACACCGGGGACCTGTTTTTT.

In the case of this clonotype: Given a much more abundant clone one base away, this may be a read error. J is TRBJ1-1 and V is TRBV24-1; the D gene is possibly TRBD1 (5 bases). The CDR3 is made up of 13 amino acids. In germline, CDR1 is KGHDR, CDR2 SFDVKD. Trimming took off 5 bases at V and 5 bases at J, with 11 bases between the two ends. CDR3 amino acids: CATSVGGGTEAFF. The CDR3 DNA sequence: TGTGCCACCAGTGTCGGGGGAGGGACTGAAGCTTTCTTT.

This clonotype was detected a few times. The V call is TRBV5-1, the J call TRBJ1-2, with 7 bases aligning to TRBD1. The CDR3 consists of 12 residues. V was pared by 4 bases and J by 7 bases, with 4 bases of the junction left unmatched. Germline CDR1 reads SGHRS; CDR2 reads YFSETQ. CDR3: CASSTSGGGYTF. The DNA of the CDR3 is TGCGCCAGCAGCACCTCAGGGGGTGGCTACACCTTC.

This chain uses TRBV29-1 with TRBJ2-1; TRBD2 agrees at 8 bases. V was pared by 0 bases and J by 15 bases, with 13 bases of the junction left unmatched. Per the germline V gene, CDR1 is SQVTM and CDR2 is ANQGSEA. The CDR3 loop spans 14 amino acids. The CDR3 DNA sequence: TGCAGCGTTGAAGACAGCGGGGGATGGTATGAACTGTTCTTC. Translating gives CSVEDSGGWYELFF.

The chain combines TRBV11-2 with TRBJ2-1, with D unclear. V dropped 2 bases and J dropped 5 bases, with 7 bases sitting between them. Germline loops: CDR1 SGHAT, CDR2 FQNNGV. The CDR3 runs 13 residues. The CDR3 spells CASSLMSNNEQFF. CDR3 bases: TGTGCCAGCAGCTTAATGTCGAACAATGAGCAGTTCTTC.

As regards this clonotype: One end of the junction does not line up with germline, which may come from a read error. The chain has TRBV12-3 or TRBV12-4 and TRBJ2-7; D may be TRBD2 (5 bases). This CDR3 is built from 14 residues. CDR3: CASRARPDSCEQYF. CDR3 nucleotide sequence: TGTGCCAGCCGTGCTCGACCGGACTCCTGCGAGCAGTACTTC.

In the case of this clonotype: A much larger clone differs from this one at a single base, so this may be a read error. The rearrangement joins TRBV12-3 or TRBV12-4 to TRBJ2-1; D not certain. This CDR3 is built from 15 residues. Trimming stripped 1 base from V and 8 bases from J, with 15 bases between. The CDR3 reads CASSLGPGADDEQFF. The DNA for the CDR3 is TGTGCCAGCAGTTTAGGCCCTGGTGCGGACGATGAGCAGTTCTTC.

This clonotype was seen a single time. One junction end does not reproduce the germline sequence, and a read error may be involved. The V gene is TRBV5-4, the J gene TRBJ2-3; 10 bases are shared with TRBD2. Germline assignment: CDR1 SGHNT and CDR2 YYREEE (reference sequence). The CDR3 runs to 16 residues. The CDR3 DNA reads TGTGCAAGCACCTCGTCCCAGCGGGGGGGTAAAGATACGCAGTATTTT. It codes for CASTSSQRGGKDTQYF.

Turning to this clonotype: The junction departs from germline at one end; a sequencing error may be responsible. The gene calls are TRBV11-2 and TRBJ2-6; D remains unclear. The germline V gene has CDR1 SGHAT and CDR2 FQNNGV. This CDR3 comprises 15 residues. The CDR3 bases are TGCGCCAGCACATTAGGAAGCTCTGTGGCCAACGTCCTGACTTTC. It codes for CASTLGSSVANVLTF.